A selection of T cell receptor beta chains follows, all from one sample in a study of T and B cells in COVID-19 patients. TCRdb processed the multiplex PCR reads anew with MiXCR; each CDR3 protein has one entry. The table has roughly 15,000 distinct CDR3 sequences, roughly 28% seen once; the top ten hold approximately 4.4%. Sequences were obtained from blood. These receptor sequences come from a human donor who had recovered from COVID-19. CDR3s include the opening cysteine and the closing phenylalanine or tryptophan. Each record gives: CDR3 length, V gene, J gene, D gene, CDR3 protein. A D gene is named only where the DNA matches it firmly.

16	TRBV24-1	TRBJ1-4	NA	CATSDSAGETNEKLFF
12	TRBV7-6	TRBJ2-3	NA	CASSFVEDTQYF
15	TRBV7-2	TRBJ2-4	NA	CASSSQVGDKNIQYF
16	TRBV5-1	TRBJ1-6	TRBD1	CASSLRAGGNNSPLHF
15	TRBV12-3/TRBV12-4	TRBJ2-1	NA	CASSKNGSPNNEQFF
18	TRBV12-5	TRBJ1-1	TRBD1	CASGLGWTGLPPNTEAFF
11	TRBV6-5	TRBJ2-5	NA	CASNSPETQYF
16	TRBV5-5	TRBJ2-3	NA	CASSLGRGARTDTQYF
17	TRBV12-3/TRBV12-4	TRBJ2-5	TRBD2	CASSFIRRRGAIETQYF
13	TRBV7-6	TRBJ1-6	NA	CASSLTVNSPLHF
13	TRBV6-2/TRBV6-3	TRBJ2-7	NA	CASSSGRVGEQYF
16	TRBV6-2/TRBV6-3	TRBJ1-1	TRBD1	CASSITTDRVDTEAFF
14	TRBV12-3/TRBV12-4	TRBJ2-3	NA	CASRQGTGTDTQYF
13	TRBV7-6	TRBJ2-5	NA	CASSHLMQETQYF
17	TRBV6-2/TRBV6-3	TRBJ2-7	TRBD1	CASRTDRGFSTNYEQYF
15	TRBV10-3	TRBJ1-3	TRBD1	CAISRDRFSGNTIYF
15	TRBV24-1	TRBJ2-5	NA	CATSDPRASSETQYF
18	TRBV7-6	TRBJ2-2	NA	CASSLSRVGVTNTGELFF
15	TRBV27	TRBJ2-7	NA	CASSFFGQENYEQYF
17	TRBV7-9	TRBJ2-1	TRBD2	CASSSRTSGGGYNEQFF
13	TRBV12-3/TRBV12-4	TRBJ1-5	NA	CASSAEGYQPQHF